These 25 T cell receptor beta chains originate from one sample sequenced in a study of shared clonotypes between healthy human individuals. Assay: immunoSEQ multiplex PCR; the TCRdb copy retains only in-frame clones and omits some. In the table there are under 130,000 clones, about 72% of which are singletons. Sequenced input: memory CD8+ T cells sorted from blood. Indicated subset: CD45RO+ cells pooled with CCR7-negative TemRA cells. The receptors derive from a woman aged 25 to 39 in good health.

In the case of this clone: This likely traces to a read error, being one base from a far larger clone. Other DNA sequences in the same sample also yield this CDR3. The V and J genes are TRBV5-1 and TRBJ2-3, with D possibly TRBD2 on 5 matching bases. V dropped 4 bases and J dropped 0 bases, with 9 bases sitting between them. The CDR3 runs to 14 residues. Germline-derived CDR1 and CDR2 are SGHRS and YFSETQ. In DNA form, the CDR3 reads TGCGCCAGCAGCCTAGCAGGAAGCACAGATACGCAGTATTTT. This translates into CASSLAGSTDTQYF.

The chain uses TRBV25-1 and TRBJ1-4; D is possibly TRBD1 (6 bases). In germline, CDR1 is MGHDK, CDR2 SYGVNS. The V gene lost 4 bases and the J gene lost 2 bases, with 14 bases spanning the gap. This CDR3 spans 16 amino acids. CDR3 residues: CASSASQGSTNEKLFF. For the CDR3, the DNA is TGTGCCAGCAGTGCTTCACAGGGTTCTACTAATGAAAAACTGTTTTTT. Supplemented by reference TRBV25-1 and TRBJ1-4, the full variable domain reads EADIYQTPRYLVIGTGKKITLECSQTMGHDKMYWYQQDPGMELHLIHYSYGVNSTEKGDLSSESTVSRIRTEHFPLTLESARPSHTSQYLCASSASQGSTNEKLFFGSGTQLSVL.

This clone was observed at least ten times. The chain couples TRBV6-4 to TRBJ2-3, with 14 nucleotides matching TRBD2. The germline V gene encodes CDR1 MRHNA and CDR2 SNTAGT. Trimming at V came to 0 bases and at J to 4 bases, leaving 3 bases not matched to a gene. This CDR3 has 17 amino acids. DNA for the CDR3: TGTGCCAGCAGTGACTCGCGGACTAGCGGGGGGTCAGATACGCAGTATTTT. Translating gives CASSDSRTSGGSDTQYF.

This chain connects TRBV5-4 to TRBJ1-2; 10 bases map to TRBD1. The V and J ends lost 3 bases and 4 bases, in that order; junction bases with no gene match: 6. The CDR3 length is 15 residues. The germline CDR1 and CDR2 sequences are SGHNT and YYREEE (reference sequence). CDR3 protein: CASSWGRQGAYGYTF. CDR3 sequence (DNA): TGTGCCAGCAGCTGGGGGAGACAGGGGGCCTATGGCTACACCTTC.

This clone was seen repeatedly, ten times or more. This chain joins TRBV5-1 and TRBJ2-7; D not certain. The ends were cut back, 0 bases at V and 6 bases at J, with 16 bases in the middle. The germline V gene encodes CDR1 SGHRS and CDR2 YFSETQ. This CDR3 has 15 residues. The CDR3 DNA reads as TGCGCCAGCAGCTTGGACGGGCCAACCCTTGCCGAGCAGTACTTC. It translates to CASSLDGPTLAEQYF.

This rearrangement joins TRBV10-3 to TRBJ2-7; 14 bases fit TRBD2. Trimming removed 0 bases from V and 1 base from J; junction bases left unmatched: 14. Germline V gene data show CDR1 as ENHRY and CDR2 as SYGVKD. This CDR3 is 21 amino acids long. CDR3: CAISESVARTSGRQLSYEQYF. DNA of the CDR3: TGTGCCATCAGTGAGTCGGTTGCTCGGACTAGCGGGAGGCAATTATCCTACGAGCAGTACTTC.

This clone was seen many times. This chain uses TRBV13 with TRBJ2-1; perhaps TRBD2 as D (5 bases). Trimming took off 3 bases at V and 4 bases at J, with 13 bases between the two ends. CDR3 length: 15 residues. The germline gives CDR1 PRHDT, CDR2 FYEKMQ (reference sequence). CDR3 protein: CASSLEESVYNEQFF. The CDR3 coding sequence is TGTGCCAGCAGCTTGGAGGAGAGTGTTTACAATGAGCAGTTCTTC.

The chain recombines TRBV6-1 with TRBJ2-7; D gene uncertain. Germline V gene sequence: CDR1 MNHNS, CDR2 SASEGT. This CDR3 spans 11 amino acids. Trimming took off 7 bases at V and 3 bases at J, with 7 bases between the two ends. Written as DNA, the CDR3 is TGTGCCAGCATCCTCTACTACGAGCAGTACTTC. Translated, it gives CASILYYEQYF.

V gene TRBV29-1 combines with J gene TRBJ2-7; weak D call: TRBD2 (6 bases). The CDR3 runs to 15 residues. CDR1 SQVTM and CDR2 ANQGSEA come from the germline V gene. The V and J ends lost 3 bases and 0 bases respectively, with 15 bases between them. In DNA, the CDR3 is TGCAGCGTTGAGGAGGGTACTCGGGCCTCCTACGAGCAGTACTTC. Amino acid sequence: CSVEEGTRASYEQYF.

The chain carries TRBV29-1 and TRBJ2-3; 8 positions match TRBD2. The junction had 4 bases not matched to a gene; V was cut back by 4 bases and J by 1 base. This CDR3 region has 14 residues. Germline V CDR1 and CDR2: SQVTM, ANQGSEA. CDR3 protein: CSVGAGGGTDTQYF. CDR3 coding DNA: TGCAGCGTTGGGGCGGGAGGAGGCACAGATACGCAGTATTTT.

There are a few counts of this clone. This chain joins TRBV25-1 and TRBJ2-2; TRBD2 agrees at 12 bases. V trimming: 6 bases; J trimming: 4 bases; junction bases outside the gene matches: 6. This CDR3 has 16 residues. Germline V gene sequence: CDR1 MGHDK, CDR2 SYGVNS. This chain's CDR3 is CASRTSGSVGTGELFF. CDR3 nucleotide sequence: TGTGCCAGCAGGACTAGCGGGAGCGTCGGCACCGGGGAGCTGTTTTTT.

The chain is built from TRBV10-3 and TRBJ2-7; D gene ambiguous. CDR1 and CDR2 (germline): ENHRY, SYGVKD. Trimming stripped 8 bases from V and 3 bases from J, with 8 bases between. The CDR3 totals 11 residues. The CDR3 protein is CAIGGNYEQYF. As DNA, the CDR3 is TGTGCCATCGGCGGAAACTACGAGCAGTACTTC.

This clone has a handful of counts. The V call is TRBV20-1, the J call TRBJ2-5; D call uncertain. Trimming cost V 5 bases and J 5 bases, with 6 bases left between them. This CDR3 region has 10 residues. Per the germline V gene, CDR1 is DFQATT and CDR2 is SNEGSKA (reference sequence). The CDR3: CSASPETQYF. As DNA, the CDR3 is TGCAGTGCTTCACCGGAGACCCAGTACTTC.

The chain has TRBV7-9 and TRBJ2-7; D assignment may be TRBD1 or TRBD2 (5 bases each). Germline V lookup: CDR1 SEHNR, CDR2 FQNEAQ (reference sequence). CDR3 length equals 17 residues. V lost 4 bases and J 2 bases, leaving 21 bases between the germline ends. The CDR3 bases are TGTGCCAGCAGCTCGTGGCCGGGACCAACAACTCCCTACGAGCAGTACTTC. Its translation: CASSSWPGPTTPYEQYF.

The rearrangement uses TRBV11-2 and TRBJ1-1; 12 positions agree with TRBD1. This CDR3 has 15 amino acids. The germline V gene encodes CDR1 SGHAT and CDR2 FQNNGV. The V gene end was trimmed by 3 bases and the J gene end by 5 bases; junction bases not matched to a gene: 4. The CDR3 region has the DNA TGTGCCAGCAGCTTGGGGACAGGGGGCCGGACTGAAGCTTTCTTT. This encodes CASSLGTGGRTEAFF.

This clone was observed a handful of times. The rearrangement links TRBV29-1 to TRBJ2-7; no clear D gene. The CDR3 consists of 11 residues. Trimming left V 2 bases short and J 3 bases short, with 5 bases between. Germline V gene lookup returns CDR1 SQVTM and CDR2 ANQGSEA. The CDR3: CSVEIGYEQYF. The CDR3 DNA reads as TGCAGCGTTGAAATAGGCTACGAGCAGTACTTC.

The chain employs TRBV28 and TRBJ1-1; 7 nucleotides align to TRBD1. The ends lost 9 bases at V and 3 bases at J; junction bases unmatched: 22. The CDR3 length is 18 residues. Germline-derived CDR1 and CDR2 are MDHEN and SYDVKM. The CDR3 reads CASSRPWTGWEGDTEAFF. In DNA, the CDR3 is TGTGCCAGTTCACGACCTTGGACAGGCTGGGAAGGAGACACTGAAGCTTTCTTT.

The genes are TRBV5-1 and TRBJ1-2; 9 bases match TRBD1. The V and J ends lost 0 bases and 7 bases, in that order; junction bases with no gene match: 7. CDR1 is SGHRS and CDR2 is YFSETQ in the germline V gene. The CDR3 is 15 amino acids. CDR3 nucleotide sequence: TGCGCCAGCAGCTTGGGGGACAGGGATCTTGGTGGCTACACCTTC. Amino acids: CASSLGDRDLGGYTF.

The rearrangement joins TRBV6-1 to TRBJ2-1, with a tentative D call TRBD1 (5 bases). This CDR3 is built from 12 residues. From germline, CDR1 is MNHNS and CDR2 SASEGT. The ends were cut back, 7 bases at V and 7 bases at J, with 11 bases in the middle. CDR3 nucleotides: TGTGCCAGCATGGCAGGGTTAAATGAGCAGTTCTTC. Protein sequence: CASMAGLNEQFF.

V is TRBV18 and J is TRBJ2-1, with TRBD1 matching over 10 bases. Germline assignment: CDR1 KGHSH and CDR2 LQKENI. The CDR3 is 15 amino acids. The V segment lost 3 bases and the J segment 4 bases; nucleotides outside the gene matches: 3. This CDR3 is CASSPRDRGYNEQFF. The CDR3 DNA reads TGTGCCAGCTCACCCCGGGACAGGGGATACAATGAGCAGTTCTTC.

The chain carries TRBV28 and TRBJ1-2, with TRBD1 identical over 7 bases. The ends lost 1 base at V and 6 bases at J; junction bases unmatched: 17. CDR3 length: 18 amino acids. Germline V gene sequence: CDR1 MDHEN, CDR2 SYDVKM. CDR3 residues: CASSLSLQGYGLVDGYTF. The CDR3 DNA reads as TGTGCCAGCAGTTTATCCCTACAGGGGTACGGGTTGGTCGATGGCTACACCTTC.

This clone appeared a single time. The CDR3 DNA reads as TGTGCCAGTAGTACGGCAGATTATGGCTACACCTTC. This encodes CASSTADYGYTF. The chain joins TRBV19 to TRBJ1-2; D unresolved. Germline lookup yields CDR1 LNHDA and CDR2 SQIVND (reference sequence). The CDR3 is 12 amino acids. V lost 4 bases and J 5 bases, leaving 8 bases between the germline ends. The full variable domain, with the rest looked up from reference TRBV19 and TRBJ1-2, is DGGITQSPKYLFRKEGQNVTLSCEQNLNHDAMYWYRQDPGQGLRLIYYSQIVNDFQKGDIAEGYSVSREKKESFPLTVTSAQKNPTAFYLCASSTADYGYTFGSGTRLTVV.

This chain uses TRBV7-2 with TRBJ1-1, with D uncertain. V dropped 1 base and J dropped 6 bases, with 6 bases sitting between them. The CDR3 length is 12 residues. The germline V gene encodes CDR1 SGHTA and CDR2 FQGNSA. The CDR3 reads CASSLVWSEAFF. For the CDR3, the DNA is TGTGCCAGCAGCTTAGTATGGTCTGAAGCTTTCTTT.

The rearrangement joins TRBV13 to TRBJ2-7; perhaps TRBD2 as D (6 bases). Germline V lookup: CDR1 PRHDT, CDR2 FYEKMQ (reference sequence). The CDR3 is 15 amino acids. V was shortened by 5 bases and J by 6 bases, with 20 bases between the two germline ends. For the CDR3, the DNA is TGTGCCAGCAGCGGAGGGTCCGGGACTTTCGGCGAGCAGTACTTC. Translating it yields CASSGGSGTFGEQYF.

The chain recombines TRBV11-2 with TRBJ1-1; D remains ambiguous. The germline V gene has CDR1 SGHAT and CDR2 FQNNGV. The CDR3 sequence is 13 residues long. V was cut by 3 bases and J by 5 bases, with 10 bases left in between. CDR3 DNA: TGTGCCAGCAGCTTTAGAGGTGGAACTGAAGCTTTCTTT. It encodes CASSFRGGTEAFF. The full variable domain, in which reference TRBV11-2 and TRBJ1-1 provide the parts outside the CDR3, is EAGVAQSPRYKIIEKRQSVAFWCNPISGHATLYWYQQILGQGPKLLIQFQNNGVVDDSQLPKDRFSAERLKGVDSTLKIQPAKLEDSAVYLCASSFRGGTEAFFGQGTRLTVV.